Below, one TCR beta chain is given with its context. Antigen specificity is unknown. This record belongs to a study of CD8+CD57+ T cells in acquired aplastic anemia. Study results and caveats: Over 25 CD8+ CDR3 sequences occurred in both the patients and the controls. The CD8+ Simpson's diversity of patients and controls was not significantly different.

Only patients with CD8+CD57+ cell expansion on flow cytometry were chosen for sequencing. All patients had severe acquired aplastic anemia. Sampling of blood occurred while the patients had still received no therapy. Genomic DNA templated the TCR beta VDJ and CDR3 profiling. MiXCR, run by TCRdb on the reads, gives a single entry per CDR3 protein. The table lists approximately 200,000 distinct CDR3 sequences, about half of them singletons. The CDR3 has 14 residues. With 0 bases removed from V and 1 base from J, the gap between germline ends came to 9 bases. Germline CDR1 and CDR2: DFQATT and SNEGSKA (reference sequence).

This receptor was obtained from a human donor with aplastic anemia. The chain is built from TRBV20-1 and TRBJ1-1; D possibly corresponds to TRBD1 (5 bases). The sample comprised sorted CD4+, CD8+, or CD8+CD57+ T cells (not recorded which) from PBMCs. The CDR3 region is CSAREGGQNTEAFF. For the CDR3, the DNA is TGCAGTGCTAGAGAGGGCGGACAGAACACTGAAGCTTTCTTT.